This T cell receptor (beta chain) was recovered during a study of naive and memory T cell subsets. The table lists this clonotype with a few counts. Its target is not known. Trimming removed 3 bases from V and 6 bases from J, with 11 bases in between. The CDR3 totals 13 residues. Notes on the study in general: In CD4 and CD8 cells, diversity dropped from naive through EMRA. Between naive and memory subsets, TCR abundance power law exponents differed. Over 85% of naive TCR sequences appeared only once, unlike memory subsets.

Both TRBC1 and TRBC2 were covered by a beta constant-region primer of two equimolar oligonucleotides. Using its own MiXCR run on the UMI-ligation and nested PCR reads, TCRdb lists one record per CDR3 protein. Among over 75,000 distinct CDR3 sequences, around 13% were seen once, and the ten largest hold 0.9% to 0.95%. The sequencing sample was made of central memory CD4+ T cells from blood. The receptor comes from a human donor in good health. This chain connects TRBV12-3 or TRBV12-4 to TRBJ1-2, with a weak D call TRBD1 (5 bases). This CDR3 is CASSFSGGHGYTF. The CDR3 DNA follows: TGTGCCAGCAGTTTCTCCGGGGGACATGGCTACACCTTC.